This T cell receptor beta chain was observed in a study of T cell clones after liver transplantation. Study-level findings and limits: The donor-reactive repertoire was only partly measurable in two subjects, lacking donor cells.

Concerning this clone: As yet, its antigen is unknown.

V gave up 6 bases and J gave up 5 bases; unmatched junction bases: 10. The CDR3 spans 15 residues. Germline lookup yields CDR1 MDHEN and CDR2 SYDVKM. Only in-frame clones appear in the TCRdb table, and some are missing; sequencing was by immunoSEQ multiplex PCR. The sample lists 65,000 to 80,000 clones; roughly 80% were seen once. Unstimulated PBMCs were sorted into CD3+CD4+ and CD3+CD8+ populations. The receptor comes from a human donor who received a liver transplant. The chain couples TRBV28 to TRBJ2-5, with 9 bases matching TRBD1. The source material was CD4+ T cells from blood, sampled before liver transplant. DNA of the CDR3: TGTGCCAGCAGCTCACCTACAGGGGGCGCGGAGACCCAGTACTTC. Translating gives CASSSPTGGAETQYF.